This TCR beta chain came from a study of OX40 agonist ivuxolimab in advanced cancers. Overall study context: The study gave patients intravenous ivuxolimab at 0.01 to 10 mg/kg every 2 weeks. Anti-PD-1, anti-PD-L1 or anti-CTLA-4 therapy given earlier was allowed, and about 38% had some. Broader study findings: In CD8+ T cells, expanded clones were on average more numerous than in CD4+.

Patients with autoimmune history or systemic immunosuppression were excluded. Germline V gives CDR1 SGHAT, CDR2 FQNNGV. V lost 4 bases and J lost 1, with 14 bases in between. The CDR3 contains 15 residues. Assay: immunoSEQ multiplex PCR; the TCRdb copy retains only in-frame clones and omits some. The table records 40,000 to 55,000 clones, about 93% of them present only once. In regard to this clone: Its antigen remains unidentified.

Material: CD4+ or CD8+ T cells sorted from blood, obtained in a trial of the OX40 agonist ivuxolimab. The rearrangement uses TRBV11-2 and TRBJ2-7; D might be TRBD1 (5 bases). This TCR derives from an adult with an advanced solid tumor such as melanoma, head and neck, liver or kidney cancer. The DNA of the CDR3 is TGTGCCAGCAGCTCAGGGTCCCGTTATTCCTACGAGCAGTACTTC. Its protein product is CASSSGSRYSYEQYF.